This TCR beta chain was sequenced for a study of cytomegalovirus exposure and HLA in healthy donors. The PCR used 60 Vbeta and 13 Jbeta primers. Profiling relied on immunoSEQ multiplex PCR, and the TCRdb table lists in-frame clones only, not all of them. The sample shows about 160,000 clones, around four fifths of them seen only once. V lost 5 bases to trimming and J lost 3 bases, with 18 bases between them. The CDR3 runs 17 residues. The germline gives CDR1 SGHDT, CDR2 YYEEEE. This clone has only a few counts. The chain couples TRBV5-6 to TRBJ1-6, with D possibly being TRBD1 (5 bases). The material sequenced was PBMCs. This clonotype originated in a woman aged 25 to 45 in good health and CMV-seronegative. CDR3 nucleotide sequence: TGTGCCAGCAGACCCGAGACAGTGGCCGGCTATAATTCACCCCTCCACTTT. This codes for CASRPETVAGYNSPLHF. Filled out from reference TRBV5-6 and TRBJ1-6, the complete variable domain reads DAGVTQSPTHLIKTRGQQVTLRCSPKSGHDTVSWYQQALGQGPQFIFQYYEEEERQRGNFPDRFSGHQFPNYSSELNVNALLLGDSALYLCASRPETVAGYNSPLHFGNGTRLTVT.